The rows below give T cell receptor beta chains drawn from one sample of a study of blood T cell repertoires in COVID-19. Sequencing was performed with immunoSEQ multiplex PCR; in TCRdb, only in-frame clones are kept and a portion is missing. The sample lists a few hundred thousand clones; roughly 86% were seen once. Sample: peripheral blood. The receptors stem from a woman aged 60-70 years with COVID-19, enrolled during active disease. CDR3s include the opening cysteine and the closing phenylalanine or tryptophan. Each record gives: clone size, D gene, V gene, J gene, CDR3 protein, CDR3 DNA. A D gene is named only where the DNA matches it firmly. A row's size may be missing; if present it is once, few, many or a size class.

.	.	TRBV7-9	TRBJ1-2	CASSLAIRGYTF	TGTGCCAGCAGCTTAGCAATACGGGGCTACACCTTC
.	TRBD2	TRBV3-1/TRBV3-2	TRBJ2-2	CASSVRTSGNTGELFF	TGTGCCAGCAGCGTGCGTACTAGCGGGAACACCGGGGAGCTGTTTTTT
once	.	TRBV20-1	TRBJ2-1	CSASLLGHSSYNEQFF	TGCAGTGCTAGTCTTTTGGGACATAGCTCCTACAATGAGCAGTTCTTC
.	.	TRBV12-2	TRBJ1-5	CASRLGPDIPNQPQHF	TGTGCAAGTCGCTTAGGCCCCGACATCCCGAATCAGCCCCAGCATTTT
.	.	TRBV5-1	TRBJ1-1	CASSLGAGFMNTEAFF	TGCGCCAGCAGCTTGGGGGCGGGATTCATGAACACTGAAGCTTTCTTT
.	.	TRBV19	TRBJ2-2	CASSISSVGVSTGELFF	TGTGCCAGTAGTATATCTTCGGTGGGAGTGAGCACCGGGGAGCTGTTTTTT
.	TRBD1	TRBV30	TRBJ2-5	CAWNRGETQYF	TGTGCCTGGAACAGGGGGGAGACCCAGTACTTC
.	.	TRBV27	TRBJ1-3	CASSPSAGYSGNTIYF	TGTGCCAGCAGTCCCAGCGCGGGGTACTCTGGAAACACCATATATTTT
.	.	TRBV18	TRBJ1-1	CASSPPQGRTEAFF	TGTGCCAGCTCACCACCGCAAGGGAGGACTGAAGCTTTCTTT
.	TRBD1	TRBV6-2/TRBV6-3	TRBJ2-7	CASSPRTGVGYEQYF	TGTGCCAGCAGTCCCCGGACAGGGGTGGGCTACGAGCAGTACTTC
.	TRBD2	TRBV19	TRBJ2-1	CASSISFSGTYNEQFF	TGTGCCAGTAGTATAAGCTTTAGCGGGACCTACAATGAGCAGTTCTTC
.	.	TRBV29-1	TRBJ2-3	CSVAEADTQYF	TGCAGCGTGGCTGAGGCAGATACGCAGTATTTT
.	TRBD2	TRBV7-9	TRBJ2-1	CASGQTGIGLAGEREQFF	TGTGCCAGCGGCCAGACAGGGATCGGACTAGCGGGAGAGCGGGAGCAGTTCTTC
few	.	TRBV25-1	TRBJ1-1	CASSEGGPITEAFF	TGTGCCAGCAGTGAAGGGGGCCCGATCACTGAAGCTTTCTTT
once	TRBD1	TRBV5-1	TRBJ2-1	CASSRGQGNINEQFF	TGCGCCAGCAGCCGGGGACAGGGTAATATTAATGAGCAGTTCTTC
.	.	TRBV5-4	TRBJ2-1	CASAPTTGSSYNEQFF	TGTGCCAGCGCTCCAACAACAGGGAGCTCCTACAATGAGCAGTTCTTC
.	.	TRBV28	TRBJ1-4	CASKRLGGEKLFF	TGTGCCAGCAAGAGGTTAGGAGGGGAAAAACTGTTTTTT
once	.	TRBV25-1	TRBJ1-4	CASSELSNEKLFF	TGTGCCAGCAGTGAATTATCTAATGAAAAACTGTTTTTT
.	TRBD1	TRBV9	TRBJ1-1	CASSVVGQGTEAFF	TGTGCCAGCAGCGTAGTGGGACAGGGCACTGAAGCTTTCTTT
once	.	TRBV19	TRBJ2-1	CASSTAEGEGWNEQFF	TGTGCCAGTAGTACTGCGGAGGGAGAGGGTTGGAATGAGCAGTTCTTC
.	.	TRBV7-2	TRBJ2-7	CASSLVQGSYEQYF	TGTGCCAGCAGCTTAGTCCAGGGCTCCTACGAGCAGTACTTC
.	.	TRBV28	TRBJ2-5	CASSVRETQYF	TGTGCCAGCAGCGTCAGGGAAACCCAGTACTTC
.	TRBD2	TRBV14	TRBJ2-1	CASSQAGFGRVGIHEQFF	TGTGCCAGCAGCCAAGCAGGTTTTGGGAGGGTTGGTATCCATGAGCAGTTCTTC
.	.	TRBV19	TRBJ2-5	CASSIGDRSQETQYF	TGTGCCAGTAGTATCGGAGACAGGAGCCAAGAGACCCAGTACTTC
.	TRBD1	TRBV5-5	TRBJ1-2	CAMPGDRWRYGYTF	TGTGCCATGCCGGGGGACAGGTGGAGGTATGGCTACACCTTC
few	TRBD2	TRBV14	TRBJ2-5	CASSGGGYQETQYF	TGTGCCAGCAGCGGCGGGGGGTACCAAGAGACCCAGTACTTC
.	.	TRBV9	TRBJ2-2	CASSVAQGGGTGELFF	TGTGCCAGCAGCGTAGCGCAGGGCGGTGGCACCGGGGAGCTGTTTTTT
.	TRBD2	TRBV29-1	TRBJ2-1	CSVVRALADEQFF	TGCAGCGTTGTCCGGGCGCTAGCGGACGAGCAGTTCTTC
.	TRBD2	TRBV6-2/TRBV6-3	TRBJ2-7	CASSYSIALAVEQYF	TGTGCCAGCAGTTACTCGATTGCCCTAGCGGTCGAGCAGTACTTC
.	TRBD2	TRBV30	TRBJ2-5	CAWRRAGAGGTQYF	TGTGCCTGGAGGCGAGCGGGGGCGGGGGGGACCCAGTACTTC
.	TRBD2	TRBV4-1	TRBJ2-1	CASSQDGGGSYNEQFF	TGCGCCAGCAGCCAAGATGGGGGGGGCTCCTACAATGAGCAGTTCTTC